A single sample gave rise to the 14 T cell receptor beta chains below, sequenced in a study of blood T cell repertoires in COVID-19. Assay used: immunoSEQ multiplex PCR; TCRdb lists only in-frame clones, some missing. The sample consists of under 250,000 clones, over 75% of them appearing once. Sequenced: peripheral blood. Receptor source: a man aged 45-65 years with COVID-19, enrolled during active disease.

J is TRBJ2-3 and V is TRBV3-1 (or the pseudogene TRBV3-2); TRBD2 is a possible D gene (5 bases). Trimming took 4 bases from V and 2 from J, leaving 10 bases between them. Germline V lookup: CDR1 LGHDT, CDR2 YNNKEL (reference sequence). The CDR3 is 14 amino acids. The CDR3 loop reads CASSPGLVTDTQYF. The CDR3 coding sequence is TGTGCCAGCAGCCCCGGACTCGTCACAGATACGCAGTATTTT.

This chain uses TRBV11-2 with TRBJ1-2; D call uncertain. With 0 bases removed from V and 4 bases from J, the gap between germline ends came to 9 bases. Germline V lookup: CDR1 SGHAT, CDR2 FQNNGV. This CDR3 is 14 amino acids long. The CDR3 DNA is TGTGCCAGCAGCTTAGATGGCAGAAGCTATGGCTACACCTTC. Its protein is CASSLDGRSYGYTF.

The V gene is TRBV5-4, the J gene TRBJ2-5; tentatively, D is TRBD2 (6 bases). Trimming pared 0 bases from V and 2 bases from J, leaving 8 bases between. Germline CDR1 is SGHNT and CDR2 is YYREEE (reference sequence). The CDR3 is 14 amino acids. CDR3 protein: CASSLGLEQETQYF. CDR3 DNA: TGTGCCAGCAGCTTGGGACTAGAACAAGAGACCCAGTACTTC. Based on the CDR3 plus reference TRBV5-4 and TRBJ2-5, the full variable domain is ETGVTQSPTHLIKTRGQQVTLRCSSQSGHNTVSWYQQALGQGPQFIFQYYREEENGRGNFPPRFSGLQFPNYSSELNVNALELDDSALYLCASSLGLEQETQYFGPGTRLLVL.

The rearrangement links TRBV7-2 to TRBJ2-7; D possibly corresponds to TRBD2 (7 bases). Germline V CDR1 and CDR2: SGHTA, FQGNSA. This CDR3 comprises 14 residues. Trimming cost V 5 bases and J 3 bases, with 14 bases left between them. CDR3 bases: TGTGCCAGCAGCCCGGGGGGCCTCGTCTACGAGCAGTACTTC. Its translation: CASSPGGLVYEQYF.

The rearrangement links TRBV12-3 or TRBV12-4 to TRBJ2-7; D gene uncertain. The CDR3 has 11 amino acids. V dropped 3 bases and J dropped 5 bases, with 5 bases sitting between them. CDR3 coding DNA: TGTGCCAGCAGTTTCTTAGACGAGCAGTACTTC. Translated: CASSFLDEQYF.

The chain has TRBV7-2 and TRBJ2-5; 8 nucleotides agree with TRBD2. Trimming at V came to 4 bases and at J to 5 bases, leaving 3 bases not matched to a gene. Germline CDR1 SGHTA, CDR2 FQGNSA. CDR3 length: 13 residues. This chain's CDR3 is CASSSGGRETQYF. CDR3 coding DNA: TGTGCCAGCAGCTCGGGGGGGCGGGAGACCCAGTACTTC.

V and J are TRBV9 and TRBJ1-2; perhaps TRBD1 as D (5 bases). Per the germline V gene, CDR1 is SGDLS and CDR2 is YYNGEE. The ends were cut back, 0 bases at V and 4 bases at J, with 13 bases in the middle. This CDR3 is 15 amino acids long. The CDR3 is CASSVDWGGVYGYTF. The CDR3 nucleotides read TGTGCCAGCAGCGTAGACTGGGGCGGAGTCTATGGCTACACCTTC.

The chain employs TRBV6-2 or TRBV6-3 and TRBJ1-2; D remains ambiguous. The CDR3 is 15 residues long. The germline CDR1 and CDR2 sequences are MNHEY and SVGEGT. Trimming removed 0 bases at V and 0 bases at J, with 8 bases between. The CDR3 region is CASSYSARTNYGYTF. The CDR3 coding sequence is TGTGCCAGCAGTTACTCGGCCAGGACTAACTATGGCTACACCTTC.

The chain combines TRBV4-1 with TRBJ1-5; the D gene is possibly TRBD1 (5 bases). CDR3 length: 15 residues. Germline assignment: CDR1 MGHRA and CDR2 YSYEKL. V gave up 0 bases and J gave up 9 bases, with 15 bases separating them. The CDR3 is CASSQEEQGHRPQHF. In nucleotides, the CDR3 is TGCGCCAGCAGCCAAGAGGAGCAGGGCCACCGGCCCCAGCATTTT.

The chain recombines TRBV30 with TRBJ2-5; TRBD2 aligns across 13 bases. The CDR3 loop spans 12 amino acids. V was clipped by 7 bases and J by 5 bases; unmatched bases: 1. Germline values: CDR1 GTSNPN, CDR2 SVGIG (reference sequence). This CDR3 reads CALTSGGETQYF. The CDR3, as DNA: TGTGCCTTGACTAGCGGGGGGGAGACCCAGTACTTC.

The chain carries TRBV5-1 and TRBJ2-3; 8 bases map to TRBD2. Germline trimming cut 4 bases from V and 0 bases from J; bases unmatched to any gene: 7. Germline V gives CDR1 SGHRS, CDR2 YFSETQ. The CDR3 is 16 residues long. The CDR3 nucleotides are TGCGCCAGCAGCCCGGACATAGCGGGGAGCACAGATACGCAGTATTTT. Residues: CASSPDIAGSTDTQYF.

The J gene is TRBJ2-4, the V gene TRBV9, with 7 bases fitting TRBD2. After removal of 0 bases from V and 5 bases from J, the junction contained 5 bases not matched to a gene. The CDR3 contains 15 residues. The germline V gene has CDR1 SGDLS and CDR2 YYNGEE. The CDR3, as DNA: TGTGCCAGCAGCGTAGTCGGCCTAGCGGAAAACATTCAGTACTTC. Translating it yields CASSVVGLAENIQYF.

V and J are TRBV19 and TRBJ2-3; a possible D gene is TRBD1 (5 bases). The CDR3 runs to 15 residues. Germline V gene sequence: CDR1 LNHDA, CDR2 SQIVND (reference sequence). The germline V and J ends were trimmed by 1 base and 0 bases, with 8 bases remaining between them. The CDR3 sequence: CASSIGRVSTDTQYF. CDR3 nucleotides: TGTGCCAGTAGTATAGGCAGGGTTAGCACAGATACGCAGTATTTT. Full variable domain (missing parts from reference TRBV19 and TRBJ2-3): DGGITQSPKYLFRKEGQNVTLSCEQNLNHDAMYWYRQDPGQGLRLIYYSQIVNDFQKGDIAEGYSVSREKKESFPLTVTSAQKNPTAFYLCASSIGRVSTDTQYFGPGTRLTVL.

This clone was found once. This rearrangement joins TRBV6-2 or TRBV6-3 to TRBJ1-2; maybe TRBD1 (6 bases). CDR3 length: 15 amino acids. CDR1 MNHEY and CDR2 SVGEGT come from the germline V gene. Trimming removed 5 bases from V and 0 bases from J, with 13 bases in between. CDR3: CASSPSDRPNYGYTF. The DNA of the CDR3 is TGTGCCAGCAGTCCCTCGGACAGACCTAACTATGGCTACACCTTC.